This record concerns one T cell receptor beta chain sequence. What it binds is not known. The data originate from a study of OX40 agonist ivuxolimab in advanced cancers. Turning to the study itself: Every patient in dose escalation had hepatocellular carcinoma, melanoma, renal cell or head and neck cancer. The group had a mean age of approximately 60 years, ranged from roughly 23 to 90, and was roughly 80% male. Study results and limitations: Expanded peripheral T-cell antigen specificity went undetermined. Some of the lowest clonal expansion was seen in partial responders at 0.1-3.0 mg/kg.

Trimming stripped 4 bases from V and 0 bases from J, with 10 bases between. The length of the CDR3 is 15 residues. The germline V gene has CDR1 MDHEN and CDR2 SYDVKM. Profiling relied on immunoSEQ multiplex PCR, and the TCRdb table lists in-frame clones only, not all of them. The table includes 61,000 or so clones, under 90% detected once. The sequencing used CD4+ or CD8+ T cells sorted from blood, collected in a trial of the OX40 agonist ivuxolimab. This sequence joins TRBV28 and TRBJ1-5; no definite D call. The receptor was derived from an adult with an advanced solid tumor such as melanoma, head and neck, liver or kidney cancer. CDR3 residues: CASSSEAGSNQPQHF. For the CDR3, the DNA is TGTGCCAGCAGTTCCGAGGCAGGTAGCAATCAGCCCCAGCATTTT.